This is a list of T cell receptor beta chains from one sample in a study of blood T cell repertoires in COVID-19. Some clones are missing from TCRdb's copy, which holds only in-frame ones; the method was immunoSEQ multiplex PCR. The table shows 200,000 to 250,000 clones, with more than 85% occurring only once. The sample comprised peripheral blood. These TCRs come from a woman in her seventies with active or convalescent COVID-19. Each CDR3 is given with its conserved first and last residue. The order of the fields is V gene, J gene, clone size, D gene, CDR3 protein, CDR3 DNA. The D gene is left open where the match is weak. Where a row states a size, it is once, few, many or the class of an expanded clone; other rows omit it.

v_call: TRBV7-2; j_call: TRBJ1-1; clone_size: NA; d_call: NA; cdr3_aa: CASSLGAKQTEAFF; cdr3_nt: TGTGCCAGCAGCTTAGGGGCCAAACAAACTGAAGCTTTCTTT
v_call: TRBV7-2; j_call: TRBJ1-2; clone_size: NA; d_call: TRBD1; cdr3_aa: CASSRPPGQGRGGYTF; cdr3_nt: TGTGCCAGCAGCAGACCCCCGGGACAGGGAAGGGGTGGCTACACCTTC
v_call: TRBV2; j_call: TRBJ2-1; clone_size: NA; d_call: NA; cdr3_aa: CASSEDNEQFF; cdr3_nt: TGTGCCAGCTCCGAGGACAATGAGCAGTTCTTC
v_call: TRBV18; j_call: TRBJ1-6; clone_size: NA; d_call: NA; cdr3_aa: CASSPGQYNSPLHF; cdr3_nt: TGTGCCAGCTCACCGGGCCAATATAATTCACCCCTCCACTTT
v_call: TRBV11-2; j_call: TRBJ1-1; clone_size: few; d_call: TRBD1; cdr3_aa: CASSFGQGNTEAFF; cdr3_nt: TGTGCCAGCAGCTTCGGACAGGGAAACACTGAAGCTTTCTTT
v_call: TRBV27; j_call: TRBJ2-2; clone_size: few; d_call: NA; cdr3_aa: CASSSDGLNTGELFF; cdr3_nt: TGTGCCAGCAGTTCGGACGGACTGAACACCGGGGAGCTGTTTTTT
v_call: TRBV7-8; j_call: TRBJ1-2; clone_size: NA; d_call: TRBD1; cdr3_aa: CASSLTGGAGGYTF; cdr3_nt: TGTGCCAGCAGCCTTACAGGGGGCGCCGGTGGCTACACCTTC
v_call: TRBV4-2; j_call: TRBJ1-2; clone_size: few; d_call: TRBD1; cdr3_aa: CASSQETGTLNYGYTF; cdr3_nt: TGTGCCAGCAGCCAAGAGACAGGGACTTTAAACTATGGCTACACCTTC
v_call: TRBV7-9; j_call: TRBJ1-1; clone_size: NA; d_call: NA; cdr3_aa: CASSPPLGTPEAFF; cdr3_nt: TGTGCCAGCAGCCCACCGCTGGGGACACCCGAAGCTTTCTTT
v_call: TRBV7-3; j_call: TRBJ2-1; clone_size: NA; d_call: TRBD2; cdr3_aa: CASSLLRASGVNEQFF; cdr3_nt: TGTGCCAGCAGCCTTTTGAGGGCTAGCGGGGTTAATGAGCAGTTCTTC
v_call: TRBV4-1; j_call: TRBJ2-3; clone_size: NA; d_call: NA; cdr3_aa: CASSPYTDTQYF; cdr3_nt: TGCGCCAGCAGCCCGTACACAGATACGCAGTATTTT
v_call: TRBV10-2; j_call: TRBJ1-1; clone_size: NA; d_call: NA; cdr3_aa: CASSVSGPNTEAFF; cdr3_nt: TGCGCCAGCAGTGTGAGTGGTCCGAACACTGAAGCTTTCTTT
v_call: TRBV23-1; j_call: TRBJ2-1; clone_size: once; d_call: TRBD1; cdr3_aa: CASSGTGAPAVGEFF; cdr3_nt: TGCGCCAGCAGTGGGACAGGGGCCCCAGCGGTCGGAGAGTTCTTC
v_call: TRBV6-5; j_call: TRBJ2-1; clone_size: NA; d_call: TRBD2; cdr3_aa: CASSRVAGGSNEQFF; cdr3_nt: TGTGCCAGCAGCAGGGTAGCGGGGGGTAGCAATGAGCAGTTCTTC
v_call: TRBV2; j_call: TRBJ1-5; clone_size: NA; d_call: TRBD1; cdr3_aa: CASSEQGQGYGNQPQHF; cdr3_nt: TGTGCCAGCAGTGAACAGGGACAGGGATATGGCAATCAGCCCCAGCATTTT
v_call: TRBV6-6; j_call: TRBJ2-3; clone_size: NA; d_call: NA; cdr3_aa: CASRASSTQYF; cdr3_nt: TGTGCCAGCAGGGCTAGCTCTACGCAGTATTTT
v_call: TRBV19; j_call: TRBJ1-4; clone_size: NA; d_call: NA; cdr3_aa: CASHPAGLNEKLFF; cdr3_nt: TGTGCCAGTCACCCCGCAGGGCTGAATGAAAAACTGTTTTTT
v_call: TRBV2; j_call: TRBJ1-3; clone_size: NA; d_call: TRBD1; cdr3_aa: CASRDLTGVSNTIYF; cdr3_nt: TGTGCCAGCAGGGATTTGACAGGGGTCTCAAACACCATATATTTT
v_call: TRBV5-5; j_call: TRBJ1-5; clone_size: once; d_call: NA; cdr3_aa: CASSMSRDTNQPQHF; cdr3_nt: TGTGCCAGCAGTATGAGCCGGGACACCAATCAGCCCCAGCATTTT
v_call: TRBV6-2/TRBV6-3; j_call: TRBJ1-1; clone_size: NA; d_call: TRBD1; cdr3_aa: CASSDPHGTDNTEAFF; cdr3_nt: TGTGCCAGCAGTGACCCTCATGGGACAGATAACACTGAAGCTTTCTTT
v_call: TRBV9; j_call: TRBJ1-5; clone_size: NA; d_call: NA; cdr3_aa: CASSEGLSSNQPQHF; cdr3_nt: TGTGCCAGCAGCGAGGGACTTAGTAGCAATCAGCCCCAGCATTTT
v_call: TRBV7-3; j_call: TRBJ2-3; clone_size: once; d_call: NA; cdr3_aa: CASSYEPTGDTQYF; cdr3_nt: TGTGCCAGCAGCTACGAACCGACGGGGGATACGCAGTATTTT
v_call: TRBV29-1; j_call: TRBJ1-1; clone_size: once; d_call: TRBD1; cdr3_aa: CSARDRVSEAFF; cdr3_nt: TGCAGCGCCCGCGACAGGGTTTCTGAAGCTTTCTTT
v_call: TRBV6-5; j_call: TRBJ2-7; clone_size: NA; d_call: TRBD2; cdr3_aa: CASNWAGDTYEQYF; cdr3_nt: TGTGCCAGTAACTGGGCGGGGGATACCTACGAGCAGTACTTC
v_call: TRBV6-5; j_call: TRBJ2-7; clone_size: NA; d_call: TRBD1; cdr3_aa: CASTKGQGQSYEQYF; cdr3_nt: TGTGCCAGCACCAAAGGACAGGGGCAATCCTACGAGCAGTACTTC
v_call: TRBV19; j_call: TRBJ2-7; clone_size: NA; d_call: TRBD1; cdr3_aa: CARRDRVYEQYF; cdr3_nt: TGTGCCAGGCGGGACAGGGTTTACGAGCAGTACTTC
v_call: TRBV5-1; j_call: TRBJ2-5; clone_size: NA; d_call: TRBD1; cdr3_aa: CASSLRDRQETQYF; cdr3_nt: TGCGCCAGCAGCTTAAGGGACAGGCAAGAGACCCAGTACTTC
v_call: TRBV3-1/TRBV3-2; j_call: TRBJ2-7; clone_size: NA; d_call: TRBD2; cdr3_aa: CASSQFGSGGLWTYEQYF; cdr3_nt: TGTGCCAGCAGCCAATTTGGGAGCGGGGGGCTCTGGACCTACGAGCAGTACTTC
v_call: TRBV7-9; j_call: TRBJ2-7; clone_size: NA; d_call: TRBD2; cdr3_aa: CASSRGQGLAGLYEQYF; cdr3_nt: TGTGCCAGCAGCAGAGGACAGGGACTAGCGGGGCTCTACGAGCAGTACTTC
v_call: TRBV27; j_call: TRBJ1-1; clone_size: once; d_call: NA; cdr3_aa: CASSFNFRNTEAFF; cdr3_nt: TGTGCCAGCAGTTTTAATTTTCGGAACACTGAAGCTTTCTTT
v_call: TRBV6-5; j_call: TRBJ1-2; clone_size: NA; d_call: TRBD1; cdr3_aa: CASSHGTAYTF; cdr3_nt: TGTGCCAGCAGTCACGGGACAGCCTACACCTTC
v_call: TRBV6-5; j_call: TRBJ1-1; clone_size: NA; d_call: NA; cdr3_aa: CASRGGQNTEAFF; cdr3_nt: TGTGCCAGCAGGGGAGGACAGAACACTGAAGCTTTCTTT
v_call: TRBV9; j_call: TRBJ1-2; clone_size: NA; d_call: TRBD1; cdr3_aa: CASSVPGTGYYGYTF; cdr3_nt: TGTGCCAGCAGCGTACCCGGGACAGGGTACTATGGCTACACCTTC
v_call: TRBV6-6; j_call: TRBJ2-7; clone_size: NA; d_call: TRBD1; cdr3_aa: CAGGDRGNYEQYF; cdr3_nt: TGTGCCGGCGGAGACAGGGGTAACTACGAGCAGTACTTC
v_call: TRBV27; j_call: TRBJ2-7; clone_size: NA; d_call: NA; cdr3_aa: CASSLYGRPTTRVPYEQYF; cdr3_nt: TGTGCCAGCAGTTTATACGGCAGACCCACAACTAGGGTTCCCTACGAGCAGTACTTC
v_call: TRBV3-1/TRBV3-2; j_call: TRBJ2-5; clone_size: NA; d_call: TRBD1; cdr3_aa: CASSQRVGGSLETQYF; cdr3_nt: TGTGCCAGCAGCCAACGGGTAGGGGGCTCCCTAGAGACCCAGTACTTC
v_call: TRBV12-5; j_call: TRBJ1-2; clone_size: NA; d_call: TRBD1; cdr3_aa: CASGLTGALSYGYTF; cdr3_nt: TGTGCTAGTGGTCTGACAGGGGCCTTAAGTTATGGCTACACCTTC
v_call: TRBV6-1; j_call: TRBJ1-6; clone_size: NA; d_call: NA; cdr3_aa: CASSARGSSYNSPLHF; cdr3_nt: TGTGCCAGCAGTGCCAGGGGTAGCTCCTATAATTCACCCCTCCACTTT
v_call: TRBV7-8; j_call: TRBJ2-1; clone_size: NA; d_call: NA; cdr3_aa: CASSLDRGLEQFF; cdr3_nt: TGTGCCAGCAGCTTAGATCGAGGGCTTGAGCAGTTCTTC
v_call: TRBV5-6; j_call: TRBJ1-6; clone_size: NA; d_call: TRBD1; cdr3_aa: CASSPARDRVSSPLHF; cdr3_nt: TGTGCCAGCAGCCCTGCACGGGACAGGGTATCTTCACCCCTCCACTTT
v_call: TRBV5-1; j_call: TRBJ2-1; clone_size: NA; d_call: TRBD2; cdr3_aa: CASSSSSGVYNEQFF; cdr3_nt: TGCGCCAGCAGCTCCTCTAGCGGGGTCTACAATGAGCAGTTCTTC
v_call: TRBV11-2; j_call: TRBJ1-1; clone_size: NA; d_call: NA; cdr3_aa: CASSLLRRGAEAFF; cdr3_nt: TGTGCCAGCAGCTTGCTCAGGAGGGGTGCTGAAGCTTTCTTT
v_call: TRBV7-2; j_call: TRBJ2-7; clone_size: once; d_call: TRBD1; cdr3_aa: CASSSDRTLQQYF; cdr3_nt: TGTGCCAGCAGCTCGGACAGGACCCTCCAGCAGTACTTC
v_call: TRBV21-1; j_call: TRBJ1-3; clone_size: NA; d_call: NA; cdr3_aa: CASSKALWRGRENTIYF; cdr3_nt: TGTGCCAGCAGCAAAGCGCTTTGGAGGGGGCGGGAAAACACCATATATTTT
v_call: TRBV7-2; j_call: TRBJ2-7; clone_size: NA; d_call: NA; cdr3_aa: CASSPAYEQYF; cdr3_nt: TGTGCCAGCAGTCCAGCCTACGAGCAGTACTTC
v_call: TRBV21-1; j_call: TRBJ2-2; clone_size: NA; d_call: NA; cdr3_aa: CASSLPKRRGRTLGNTGELFF; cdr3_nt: TGTGCCAGCAGCCTACCCAAGAGGAGGGGCCGAACTCTCGGGAACACCGGGGAGCTGTTTTTT
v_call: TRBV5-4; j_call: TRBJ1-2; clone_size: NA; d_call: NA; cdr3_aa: CASSLAPSTRSGYTF; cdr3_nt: TGTGCCAGCAGCTTGGCACCCTCTACTAGGAGTGGCTACACCTTC
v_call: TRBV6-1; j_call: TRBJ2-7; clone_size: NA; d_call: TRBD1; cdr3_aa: CASSDQGTGSYYEQYF; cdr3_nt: TGTGCCAGCAGTGACCAGGGGACAGGGTCGTACTACGAGCAGTACTTC
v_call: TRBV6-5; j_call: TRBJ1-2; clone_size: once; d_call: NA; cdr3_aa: CASRDPTTGYYGYTF; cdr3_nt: TGTGCCAGCAGAGACCCAACGACAGGCTATTATGGCTACACCTTC
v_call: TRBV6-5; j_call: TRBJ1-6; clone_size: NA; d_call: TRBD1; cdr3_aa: CASSSPTGKSAPLHF; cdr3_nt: TGTGCCAGCAGTTCTCCGACAGGGAAGTCGGCACCCCTCCACTTT
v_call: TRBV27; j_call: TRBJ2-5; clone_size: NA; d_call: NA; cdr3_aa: CASSSRGWETQYF; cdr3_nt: TGTGCCAGCAGTTCTAGGGGTTGGGAGACCCAGTACTTC
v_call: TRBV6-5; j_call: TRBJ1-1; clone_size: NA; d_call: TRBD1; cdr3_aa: CASSNTGTGGEAFF; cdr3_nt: TGTGCCAGCAGTAATACCGGGACAGGCGGAGAAGCTTTCTTT
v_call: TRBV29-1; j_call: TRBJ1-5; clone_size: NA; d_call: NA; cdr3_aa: CSVGNAAHRYQPQHF; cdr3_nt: TGCAGCGTTGGAAACGCCGCGCATCGTTATCAGCCCCAGCATTTT
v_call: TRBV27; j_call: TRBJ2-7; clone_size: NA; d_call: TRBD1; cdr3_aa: CASSLSGQGFSYEQYF; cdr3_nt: TGTGCCAGCAGTTTATCGGGACAGGGTTTTTCCTACGAGCAGTACTTC
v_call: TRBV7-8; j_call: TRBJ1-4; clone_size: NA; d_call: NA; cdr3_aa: CASSAGLPSEKLFF; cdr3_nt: TGTGCCAGCAGCGCGGGACTTCCCAGTGAAAAACTGTTTTTT
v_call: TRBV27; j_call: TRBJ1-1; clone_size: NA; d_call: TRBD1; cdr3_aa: CASSLSIQGKAFF; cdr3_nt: TGTGCCAGCAGTTTATCGATACAGGGGAAAGCTTTCTTT
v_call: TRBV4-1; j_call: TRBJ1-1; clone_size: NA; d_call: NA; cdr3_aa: CASSQDQGWELAFF; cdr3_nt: TGCGCCAGCAGCCAAGACCAGGGATGGGAATTAGCTTTCTTT
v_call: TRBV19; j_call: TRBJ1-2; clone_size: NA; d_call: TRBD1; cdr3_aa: CAIQDRVGGYTF; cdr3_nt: TGTGCCATCCAGGACAGGGTGGGTGGCTACACCTTC
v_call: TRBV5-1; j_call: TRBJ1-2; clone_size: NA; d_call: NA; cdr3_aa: CASSLRGTNYGYTF; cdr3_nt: TGCGCCAGCAGCTTGCGGGGGACTAACTATGGCTACACCTTC